This T cell receptor beta chain came from a study of CD8+CD57+ T cells in acquired aplastic anemia. On the study more broadly: Average DNA yield from sorted CD4+ and CD8+ cells was around 3.2 ug.

For sequencing, patients were chosen who had shown expansion of CD8+CD57+ cells by flow cytometry. According to the study, genomic DNA was the template for TCR beta VDJ and CDR3 profiling. Using its own MiXCR run on the reads, TCRdb lists one record per CDR3 protein. In the table there are roughly 93,000 distinct CDR3 sequences, about 63% of which are singletons. This clonotype has only one observation. The antigen is not known. Germline CDR1 reads SNHLY; CDR2 reads FYNNEI. The V end lost 3 bases, the J end lost 2 bases, and 13 bases lay between the germline ends. The CDR3 contains 15 residues. Study results and limitations: The study found no significant CD8+ Simpson's diversity difference between patients and controls.

The chain links TRBV2 to TRBJ1-2, with D possibly matching TRBD1 (6 bases). The TCR was taken from a human donor with aplastic anemia. Material for sequencing was sorted CD4+, CD8+, or CD8+CD57+ T cells (not recorded which) from PBMCs. For the CDR3, the DNA is TGTGCCAGCAGTGACCCTATACAGGGAAACTATGGCTACACCTTC. Amino acids: CASSDPIQGNYGYTF.